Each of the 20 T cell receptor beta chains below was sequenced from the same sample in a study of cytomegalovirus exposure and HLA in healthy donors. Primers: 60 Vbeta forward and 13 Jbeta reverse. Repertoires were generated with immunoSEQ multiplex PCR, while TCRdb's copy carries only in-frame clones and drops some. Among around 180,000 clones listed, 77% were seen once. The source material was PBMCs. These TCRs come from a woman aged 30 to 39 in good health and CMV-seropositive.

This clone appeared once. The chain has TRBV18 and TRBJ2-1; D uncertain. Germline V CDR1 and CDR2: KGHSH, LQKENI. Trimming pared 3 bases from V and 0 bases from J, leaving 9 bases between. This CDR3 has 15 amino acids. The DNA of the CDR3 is TGTGCCAGCTCACCTGGCTTCAGCTCCTACAATGAGCAGTTCTTC. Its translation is CASSPGFSSYNEQFF. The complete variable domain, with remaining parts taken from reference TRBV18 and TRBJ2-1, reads NAGVMQNPRHLVRRRGQEARLRCSPMKGHSHVYWYRQLPEEGLKFMVYLQKENIIDESGMPKERFSAEFPKEGPSILRIQQVVRGDSAAYFCASSPGFSSYNEQFFGPGTRLTVL.

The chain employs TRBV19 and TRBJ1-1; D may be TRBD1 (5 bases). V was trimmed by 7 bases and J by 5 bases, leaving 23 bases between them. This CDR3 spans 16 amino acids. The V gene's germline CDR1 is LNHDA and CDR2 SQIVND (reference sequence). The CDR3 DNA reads TGTGCCAGTACCTCCTGGGGAGGGGTTGGTAGTACTGAAGCTTTCTTT. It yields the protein CASTSWGGVGSTEAFF. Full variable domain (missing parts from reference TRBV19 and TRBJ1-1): DGGITQSPKYLFRKEGQNVTLSCEQNLNHDAMYWYRQDPGQGLRLIYYSQIVNDFQKGDIAEGYSVSREKKESFPLTVTSAQKNPTAFYLCASTSWGGVGSTEAFFGQGTRLTVV.

CDR3 in DNA: TGCGCCAGCAGCCAGGTTACAGGGACACGAGGTGGCTACACCTTC. Translated, it gives CASSQVTGTRGGYTF. The chain joins TRBV4-3 to TRBJ1-2; possibly TRBD1 for D (6 bases). CDR1 and CDR2 from the germline V gene are LGHNA and YSLEER. V lost 3 bases to trimming and J lost 7 bases, with 18 bases between them. CDR3 size: 15 residues.

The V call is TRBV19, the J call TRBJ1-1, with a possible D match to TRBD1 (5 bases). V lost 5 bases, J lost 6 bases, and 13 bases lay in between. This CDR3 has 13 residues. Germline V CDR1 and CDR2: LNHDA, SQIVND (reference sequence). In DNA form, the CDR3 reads TGTGCCAGTAGTTGGAATGGGGCGTCTGAAGCTTTCTTT. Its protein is CASSWNGASEAFF.

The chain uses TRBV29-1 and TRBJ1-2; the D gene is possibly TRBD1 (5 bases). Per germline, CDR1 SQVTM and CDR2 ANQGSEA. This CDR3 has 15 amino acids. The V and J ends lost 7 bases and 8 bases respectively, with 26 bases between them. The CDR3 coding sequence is TGCAGCGCACCCGAACGGGGGGAAGGAGTCTCCGGCTACACCTTC. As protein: CSAPERGEGVSGYTF.

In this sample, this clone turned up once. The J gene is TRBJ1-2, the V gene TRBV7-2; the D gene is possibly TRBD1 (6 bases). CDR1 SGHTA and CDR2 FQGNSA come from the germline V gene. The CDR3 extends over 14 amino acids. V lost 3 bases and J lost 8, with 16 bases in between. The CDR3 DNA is TGTGCCAGCAGCTTCGCCGGGACAAGAGGCGGCTACACCTTC. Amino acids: CASSFAGTRGGYTF.

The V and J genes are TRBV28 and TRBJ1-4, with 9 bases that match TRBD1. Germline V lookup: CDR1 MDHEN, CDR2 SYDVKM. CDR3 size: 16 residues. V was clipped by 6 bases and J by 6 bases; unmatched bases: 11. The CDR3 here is CASSQPTGTGYEKLFF. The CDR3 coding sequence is TGTGCCAGCAGCCAACCCACCGGGACAGGGTATGAAAAACTGTTTTTT.

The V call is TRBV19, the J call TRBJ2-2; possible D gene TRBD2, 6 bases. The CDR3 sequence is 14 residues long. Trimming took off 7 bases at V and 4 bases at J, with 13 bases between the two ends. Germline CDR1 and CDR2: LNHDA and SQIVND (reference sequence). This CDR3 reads CASNKDGGTGELFF. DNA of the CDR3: TGTGCCAGTAATAAGGACGGGGGCACCGGGGAGCTGTTTTTT.

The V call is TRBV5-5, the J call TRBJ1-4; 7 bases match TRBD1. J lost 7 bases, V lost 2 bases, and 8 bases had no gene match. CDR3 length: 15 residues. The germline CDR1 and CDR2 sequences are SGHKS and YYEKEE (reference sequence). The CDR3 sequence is CASSLRQGTSEKLFF. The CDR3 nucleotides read TGTGCCAGCAGCTTACGACAGGGAACGAGTGAAAAACTGTTTTTT.

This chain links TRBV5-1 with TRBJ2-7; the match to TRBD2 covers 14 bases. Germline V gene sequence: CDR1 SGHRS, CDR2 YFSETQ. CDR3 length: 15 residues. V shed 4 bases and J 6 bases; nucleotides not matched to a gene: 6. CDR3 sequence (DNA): TGCGCCAGCAGCGCCTCGGGACTAGCGGGAGTCGAGCAGTACTTC. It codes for CASSASGLAGVEQYF.

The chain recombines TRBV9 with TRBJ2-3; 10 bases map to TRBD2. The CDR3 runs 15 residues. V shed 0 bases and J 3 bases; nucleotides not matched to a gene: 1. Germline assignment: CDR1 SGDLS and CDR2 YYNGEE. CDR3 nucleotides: TGTGCCAGCAGCGTAGATAGCGGGAGGACAGATACGCAGTATTTT. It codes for CASSVDSGRTDTQYF.

CDR3 sequence reads: CAWLERSLWGELFF. The CDR3 DNA sequence: TGTGCCTGGCTGGAGCGATCTCTTTGGGGGGAGCTGTTTTTT. This chain uses TRBV30 with TRBJ2-2; D not certain. This CDR3 comprises 14 residues. CDR1 is GTSNPN, CDR2 SVGIG, per germline (reference sequence). V was shortened by 5 bases and J by 8 bases, with 18 bases between the two germline ends.

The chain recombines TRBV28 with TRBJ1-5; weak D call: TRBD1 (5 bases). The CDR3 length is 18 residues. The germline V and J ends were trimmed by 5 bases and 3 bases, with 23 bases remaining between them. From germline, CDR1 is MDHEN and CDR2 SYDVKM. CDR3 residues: CASSPPLGGWGNNQPQHF. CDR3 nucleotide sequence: TGTGCCAGCAGTCCTCCATTGGGAGGTTGGGGGAACAATCAGCCCCAGCATTTT.

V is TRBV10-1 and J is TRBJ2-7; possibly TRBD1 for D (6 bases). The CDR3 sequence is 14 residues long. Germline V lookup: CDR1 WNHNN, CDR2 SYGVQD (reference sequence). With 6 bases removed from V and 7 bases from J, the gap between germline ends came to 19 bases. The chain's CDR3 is CASSPQIQGEEQYF. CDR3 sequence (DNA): TGCGCCAGCAGCCCCCAGATACAGGGCGAGGAGCAGTACTTC.

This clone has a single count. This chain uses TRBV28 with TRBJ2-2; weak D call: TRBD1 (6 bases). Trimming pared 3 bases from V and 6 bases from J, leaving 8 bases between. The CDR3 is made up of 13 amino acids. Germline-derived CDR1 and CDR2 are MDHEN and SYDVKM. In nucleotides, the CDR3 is TGTGCCAGCAGTTTGGGACAACCCGGGGAGCTGTTTTTT. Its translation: CASSLGQPGELFF.

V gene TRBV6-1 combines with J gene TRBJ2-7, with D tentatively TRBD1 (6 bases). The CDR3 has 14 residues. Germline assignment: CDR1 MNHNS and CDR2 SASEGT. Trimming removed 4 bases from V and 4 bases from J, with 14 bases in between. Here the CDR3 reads CASSGNREGYEQYF. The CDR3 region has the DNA TGTGCCAGCAGTGGTAACAGGGAAGGATACGAGCAGTACTTC.

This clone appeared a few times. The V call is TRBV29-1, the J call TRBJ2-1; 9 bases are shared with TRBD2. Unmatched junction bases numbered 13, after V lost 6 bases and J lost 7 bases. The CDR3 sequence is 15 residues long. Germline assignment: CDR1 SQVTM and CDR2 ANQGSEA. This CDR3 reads CSVGVGSGRLNEQFF. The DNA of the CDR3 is TGCAGCGTGGGCGTTGGTAGCGGGAGATTAAATGAGCAGTTCTTC.

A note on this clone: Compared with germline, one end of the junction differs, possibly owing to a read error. The CDR3 DNA is TGCGCCGGCAGTCGCGGGAGCTCCTACAATGAGCAGTTCTTC. The encoded protein is CAGSRGSSYNEQFF. V usage is TRBV10-2 and J usage is TRBJ2-1; 7 nucleotides line up with TRBD2. CDR1 is WSHSY and CDR2 is SAAADI in the germline V gene. The CDR3 consists of 14 residues.

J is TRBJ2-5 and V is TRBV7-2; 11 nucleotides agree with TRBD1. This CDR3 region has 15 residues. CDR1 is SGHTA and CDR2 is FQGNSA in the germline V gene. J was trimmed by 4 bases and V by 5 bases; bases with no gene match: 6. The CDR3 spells CASSTRTGGVETQYF. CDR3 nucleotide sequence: TGTGCCAGCAGCACCCGGACAGGGGGCGTAGAGACCCAGTACTTC.

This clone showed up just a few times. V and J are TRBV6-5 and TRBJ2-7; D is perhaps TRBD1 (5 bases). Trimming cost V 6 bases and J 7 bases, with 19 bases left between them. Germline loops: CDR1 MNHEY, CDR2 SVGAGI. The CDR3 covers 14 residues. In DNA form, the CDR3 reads TGTGCCAGCAGGCCTCAGGGTGGTCTGGGTGAGCAGTACTTC. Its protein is CASRPQGGLGEQYF.